These 29 T cell receptor beta chains share one sample of origin, sequenced in a study of monozygotic twins with inflammatory bowel disease. TCRdb reprocessed the 5' RACE reads and keeps a single row for each CDR3 protein, giving no DNA. This sample's table reports approximately 400,000 distinct CDR3 sequences. Sequencing input: blood. The receptors here all came from a human donor with ulcerative colitis or Crohn's disease, or a healthy co-twin of an affected twin (not recorded which).

This chain uses TRBV27 with TRBJ1-4; TCRdb lists TRBD1, though no DNA is available to test this call. CDR1 and CDR2 from the germline V gene are MNHEY and SMNVEV (reference sequence). CDR3 size: 14 residues. The CDR3 region is CASKPDRENEKLFF. Full variable domain (missing parts from reference TRBV27 and TRBJ1-4): EAQVTQNPRYLITVTGKKLTVTCSQNMNHEYMSWYRQDPGLGLRQIYYSMNVEVTDKGDVPEGYKVSRKEKRNFPLILESPSPNQTSLYFCASKPDRENEKLFFGSGTQLSVL.

The chain is built from TRBV20-1 and TRBJ2-7. The CDR3 covers 12 residues. The V gene's germline CDR1 is DFQATT and CDR2 SNEGSKA (reference sequence). The CDR3 sequence: CSAREGPYEQYF.

The J gene is TRBJ2-2, the V gene TRBV10-3; checking the TCRdb D call of TRBD2 is not possible without DNA. CDR1 ENHRY and CDR2 SYGVKD come from the germline V gene. This CDR3 comprises 15 residues. The CDR3 here is CATKLATGLTGELFF.

The chain is built from TRBV12-3 or TRBV12-4 and TRBJ2-7; lacking DNA, the TRBD1 call made by TCRdb goes unchecked. The CDR3 spans 14 residues. The chain's CDR3 is CASSPTGVEGEQYF.

V gene TRBV5-1 combines with J gene TRBJ2-3; TCRdb's D call, TRBD1, is unchecked because there is no DNA. The CDR3 is made up of 15 amino acids. Germline CDR1 is SGHRS and CDR2 is YFSETQ. CDR3 region: CASSLTGDRTDTQYF. Filled out from reference TRBV5-1 and TRBJ2-3, the complete variable domain reads KAGVTQTPRYLIKTRGQQVTLSCSPISGHRSVSWYQQTPGQGLQFLFEYFSETQRNKGNFPGRFSGRQFSNSRSEMNVSTLELGDSALYLCASSLTGDRTDTQYFGPGTRLTVL.

This CDR3 is CASSLEPGQGAYEQYF. This rearrangement joins TRBV7-6 to TRBJ2-7; TCRdb calls TRBD1, which cannot be checked without DNA. Germline V gene sequence: CDR1 SGHVS, CDR2 FNYEAQ. CDR3 length: 16 amino acids.

V usage is TRBV6-1 and J usage is TRBJ1-5. Germline lookup yields CDR1 MNHNS and CDR2 SASEGT. The CDR3 loop spans 15 amino acids. CDR3 residues: CASSERGQQNQPQHF.

This rearrangement joins TRBV19 to TRBJ1-2. This CDR3 region has 15 residues. Germline assignment: CDR1 LNHDA and CDR2 SQIVND (reference sequence). The CDR3 spells CASSSRGGPPYGYTF.

The rearrangement uses TRBV27 and TRBJ2-7; there is no DNA to check the TCRdb D call of TRBD1. Germline V gives CDR1 MNHEY, CDR2 SMNVEV (reference sequence). The CDR3 sequence is 14 residues long. The CDR3: CASSYGQGAYEQYF.

The gene calls are TRBV6-8 and TRBJ1-2; TCRdb selects TRBD1, and the lack of DNA leaves this call unchecked. This CDR3 contains 14 residues. CDR1 MNHGY and CDR2 SAAAGT come from the germline V gene. The CDR3 reads CASSWGDENYGYTF.

CDR3 loop: CASSQSSGRGQETQYF. The V gene is TRBV7-9, the J gene TRBJ2-5; the D call of TRBD2 rests on TCRdb alone, since no DNA is present to check it. The CDR3 runs to 16 residues. Germline V CDR1 and CDR2: SEHNR, FQNEAQ (reference sequence).

The chain carries TRBV25-1 and TRBJ1-6. CDR1 and CDR2 (germline): MGHDK, SYGVNS. CDR3 length: 13 residues. The CDR3 is CASSEYGNSPLHF.

J is TRBJ1-2 and V is TRBV29-1; TCRdb gives TRBD1 as the D gene, but with no DNA this cannot be confirmed. The CDR3 extends over 13 amino acids. Germline V gives CDR1 SQVTM, CDR2 ANQGSEA. The CDR3 loop reads CSVGGQGGYGYTF.

The J gene is TRBJ2-5, the V gene TRBV6-1; TCRdb outputs TRBD1, but without DNA this stays unchecked. The CDR3 is 16 amino acids. Per the germline V gene, CDR1 is MNHNS and CDR2 is SASEGT. The CDR3 here is CASSAYRTGWQETQYF.

The CDR3 sequence: CASSVEVESPLHF. This chain joins TRBV6-1 and TRBJ1-6. This CDR3 is 13 amino acids long. The germline gives CDR1 MNHNS, CDR2 SASEGT.

J is TRBJ1-1 and V is TRBV6-1. This CDR3 comprises 15 residues. From germline, CDR1 is MNHNS and CDR2 SASEGT. The CDR3 region is CASSVWMRSDTEAFF.

This chain uses TRBV15 with TRBJ1-5; checking the TCRdb D call of TRBD1 is not possible without DNA. Germline V gene data show CDR1 as LNHNV and CDR2 as YYDKDF (reference sequence). This CDR3 has 17 amino acids. CDR3: CATSTPPWDRGFQPQHF.

V gene TRBV18 combines with J gene TRBJ1-4; TCRdb's D call, TRBD1, is unchecked because there is no DNA. The CDR3 is 16 residues long. Per germline, CDR1 KGHSH and CDR2 LQKENI. The CDR3 sequence is CASSPRPGQGDEKLFF.

The genes are TRBV6-1 and TRBJ2-7; TCRdb proposes TRBD1, but this gene call is untestable without DNA. This CDR3 has 14 amino acids. The germline CDR1 and CDR2 sequences are MNHNS and SASEGT. The CDR3: CASMKEGHSYEQYF.

The chain couples TRBV12-3 or TRBV12-4 to TRBJ2-7; there is no DNA to check the TCRdb D call of TRBD1. The CDR3 spans 14 residues. CDR3 amino acids: CAPPRQFSHYEQYF.

The chain uses TRBV7-2 and TRBJ2-1; the D call from TCRdb, TRBD1, cannot be confirmed without DNA. Germline CDR1 and CDR2: SGHTA and FQGNSA. The CDR3 spans 14 residues. The CDR3 sequence: CASSQNRQGYEQFF.

The chain employs TRBV3-1 and TRBJ1-6; TCRdb designates TRBD1, a call that cannot be tested without DNA. Germline V gene sequence: CDR1 LGHDT, CDR2 YNNKEL (reference sequence). The CDR3 has 13 amino acids. The CDR3 reads CASSSRDNSPLHF.

The chain combines TRBV28 with TRBJ1-2. This CDR3 spans 13 amino acids. The germline V gene encodes CDR1 MDHEN and CDR2 SYDVKM. The CDR3 loop reads CATGEAGNYGYTF.

The rearrangement links TRBV6-1 to TRBJ1-2. This CDR3 has 13 residues. Looked up from germline, CDR1 is MNHNS and CDR2 is SASEGT. CDR3 sequence reads: CASSDPSGGGYTF.

This chain connects TRBV7-9 to TRBJ1-5; TCRdb's D call, TRBD1, is unchecked because there is no DNA. From germline, CDR1 is SEHNR and CDR2 FQNEAQ (reference sequence). The CDR3 contains 14 residues. CDR3 protein: CASSPDRVSQLQHF.

V is TRBV6-2 or TRBV6-3 and J is TRBJ1-5; TCRdb outputs TRBD1, but without DNA this stays unchecked. The CDR3 is 16 residues long. Per the germline V gene, CDR1 is MNHEY and CDR2 is SVGEGT. CDR3 region: CASSPDRVRSNQPQHF.

The rearrangement joins TRBV10-3 to TRBJ2-7; checking the TCRdb D call of TRBD2 is not possible without DNA. The length of the CDR3 is 14 residues. Looked up from germline, CDR1 is ENHRY and CDR2 is SYGVKD. This CDR3 is CAISGTSGSYEQYF.

The chain combines TRBV2 with TRBJ2-4; absent DNA, TCRdb's TRBD1 call cannot be checked. The V gene's germline CDR1 is SNHLY and CDR2 FYNNEI. The CDR3 runs 14 residues. The CDR3 is CASTEDRGGDIQYF.

The chain recombines TRBV4-2 with TRBJ2-2; TCRdb lists TRBD2, though no DNA is available to test this call. This CDR3 contains 16 residues. Germline V gives CDR1 LGHNA, CDR2 YNFKEQ. The CDR3 protein is CASSPLAGEGSGELFF.